The clone carrying this TCR beta chain was counted a few times. The protocol was immunoSEQ multiplex PCR, while the TCRdb copy is restricted to in-frame clones and leaves out a portion. The sample records fewer than 400,000 clones, roughly 90% being singletons. Trimming left V 0 bases short and J 4 bases short, with 10 bases between. The CDR3 length is 15 residues. Germline V gene sequence: CDR1 LGHNA, CDR2 YNFKEQ. These data originate in a study of Ad26.COV2.S vaccination and SARS-CoV-2 variants. Treatment given: around 19 received Ad26.COV2.S at low or high dose, single or two shots; 5 received placebo; per-sample allocation not given. Specimen acquisition occurred on day 63 following the initial vaccine or placebo injection.

The V and J genes are TRBV4-2 and TRBJ1-3; D not certain. The clonotype was recovered from a person aged 18-65 years who received the Ad26.COV2.S COVID-19 vaccine or a placebo. The sample in question was peripheral blood, obtained in a trial of Ad26.COV2.S vaccine versus placebo. The DNA for the CDR3 is TGTGCCAGCAGCCAAGATCGGGCTCCCGGAAACACCATATATTTT. Protein sequence: CASSQDRAPGNTIYF.